The clone carrying this T cell receptor (beta chain) has ten or more counts. This sample is drawn from a study of T cells in Graves' hyperthyroidism and ophthalmopathy. V was pared by 0 bases and J by 7 bases, with 13 bases between. Germline assignment: CDR1 SGHAT and CDR2 FQNNGV. The CDR3 loop spans 15 amino acids. What was amplified from RNA transcripts were TCR beta CDR3 regions. A set of HTBI primers served as the primers for a first-round RT-PCR of the TCR CDR3. Each CDR3 protein gets one entry after TCRdb re-called the multiplex PCR reads with MiXCR. This table holds about 700,000 distinct CDR3 sequences, 13% to 15% found once.

Sequencing input: blood. This receptor was taken from a woman under 30 with Graves' hyperthyroidism. The chain is built from TRBV11-2 and TRBJ2-1, with D tentatively TRBD2 (6 bases). Here the CDR3 reads CASSLDGGTGNEQFF. The CDR3 coding sequence is TGTGCCAGCAGCTTAGACGGAGGGACCGGGAATGAGCAGTTCTTC.